The next 11 T cell receptor beta chains were all read from a single sample in a study of OX40 agonist ivuxolimab in advanced cancers. TCRdb's table, derived via immunoSEQ multiplex PCR, lists solely in-frame clones and lacks some. The sample records tens of thousands of clones, more than 70% being singletons. The sample was CD4+ or CD8+ T cells sorted from blood, taken in a trial of the OX40 agonist ivuxolimab. These receptor sequences come from an adult with an advanced solid tumor such as melanoma, head and neck, liver or kidney cancer.

V usage is TRBV27 and J usage is TRBJ1-5; D ambiguous. Germline loops: CDR1 MNHEY, CDR2 SMNVEV (reference sequence). The CDR3 is 14 amino acids. The V and J ends lost 3 bases and 0 bases respectively, with 6 bases between them. CDR3 loop: CASSFKDSNQPQHF. The CDR3 nucleotides read TGTGCCAGCAGTTTTAAGGATAGCAATCAGCCCCAGCATTTT.

The V call is TRBV5-1, the J call TRBJ2-5; D might be TRBD1 or TRBD2, each matching 5 bases. From germline, CDR1 is SGHRS and CDR2 YFSETQ. Deletions cut 7 bases from V and 4 bases from J, with 14 bases between. The CDR3 extends over 13 amino acids. CDR3 bases: TGCGCCAGCGGACACGGGGTGGGAGAGACCCAGTACTTC. The encoded protein is CASGHGVGETQYF.

The genes are TRBV28 and TRBJ2-7; perhaps TRBD1 as D (6 bases). V was trimmed by 5 bases and J by 6 bases, leaving 11 bases between them. CDR1 is MDHEN, CDR2 SYDVKM, per germline. There are 12 residues in the CDR3. CDR3 sequence reads: CASSPGQREQYF. The CDR3 bases are TGTGCCAGCAGTCCGGGACAACGCGAGCAGTACTTC.

The chain has TRBV28 and TRBJ2-7; 10 nucleotides line up with TRBD2. The J segment lost 3 bases and the V segment lost 6 bases, leaving 5 bases of the junction unmatched. Germline V gives CDR1 MDHEN, CDR2 SYDVKM. The CDR3 is 14 residues long. The CDR3 DNA follows: TGTGCCAGCAGCCGGACTAGCGGCCTCTACGAGCAGTACTTC. Its protein product is CASSRTSGLYEQYF.

The chain recombines TRBV7-3 with TRBJ2-3; 13 nucleotides match TRBD2. CDR3 size: 18 residues. Germline V lookup: CDR1 SGHTA, CDR2 FQGTGA. V lost 0 bases to trimming and J lost 1 base; unmatched junction nucleotides: 4. The CDR3 region has the DNA TGTGCCAGCAGCTTAACGACTAGCGGGGGGATCGGCACAGATACGCAGTATTTT. It yields the protein CASSLTTSGGIGTDTQYF.

V usage is TRBV5-4 and J usage is TRBJ2-1, with D maybe TRBD2 (5 bases). The V end lost 4 bases, the J end lost 2 bases, and 13 bases lay between the germline ends. The CDR3 consists of 15 residues. Looked up from germline, CDR1 is SGHNT and CDR2 is YYREEE (reference sequence). The CDR3 region is CASSPLGAAYNEQFF. CDR3 DNA: TGTGCCAGCAGCCCGCTGGGAGCCGCCTACAATGAGCAGTTCTTC.

The V call is TRBV30, the J call TRBJ1-1; D possibly corresponds to TRBD1 (6 bases). CDR1 GTSNPN and CDR2 SVGIG come from the germline V gene (reference sequence). The CDR3 loop spans 13 amino acids. Trimming took off 4 bases at V and 4 bases at J, with 13 bases between the two ends. CDR3 loop: CAWIGWGLTEAFF. The CDR3 DNA reads TGTGCCTGGATTGGCTGGGGGCTCACTGAAGCTTTCTTT.

This clone was counted between two and nine times. V is TRBV7-9 and J is TRBJ1-2, with 8 bases that match TRBD1. The junction had 0 bases not matched to a gene; V was cut back by 1 base and J by 5 bases. The CDR3 loop spans 13 amino acids. The germline CDR1 and CDR2 sequences are SEHNR and FQNEAQ (reference sequence). In DNA form, the CDR3 reads TGTGCCAGCAGCTTAGACAGGGGGTATGGCTACACCTTC. This gives the protein CASSLDRGYGYTF.

V usage is TRBV5-6 and J usage is TRBJ1-2; D gene ambiguous. The CDR3 covers 12 residues. V lost 3 bases and J lost 4, with 7 bases in between. CDR1 is SGHDT, CDR2 YYEEEE, per germline. The CDR3 here is CASSYDTYGYTF. The CDR3 DNA reads TGTGCCAGCAGCTATGACACCTATGGCTACACCTTC.

This chain joins TRBV5-1 and TRBJ2-7, with TRBD1 as a possible D gene (5 bases). The CDR3 is 15 amino acids. The V and J ends lost 0 bases and 6 bases respectively, with 16 bases between them. Germline assignment: CDR1 SGHRS and CDR2 YFSETQ. CDR3: CASSLAAVQAGEQYF. DNA for the CDR3: TGCGCCAGCAGCTTGGCGGCCGTACAGGCTGGCGAGCAGTACTTC.

The chain combines TRBV9 with TRBJ1-6; 7 bases map to TRBD1. CDR3 length: 15 residues. The germline gives CDR1 SGDLS, CDR2 YYNGEE. The trim removed 7 bases at V and 0 bases at J, leaving 4 bases unmatched. In DNA form, the CDR3 reads TGTGCCAGCCAACAGGGGAGCTCCTATAATTCACCCCTCCACTTT. Its protein is CASQQGSSYNSPLHF.